This TCR beta chain was identified during a study of cytomegalovirus exposure and HLA in healthy donors. Study information: Earlier sequencing of 150 million to 200 million T cells yielded under 120 million unique TCR beta sequences.

The table lists this clone with a count of one. The target antigen is unknown. Points from the study as a whole: Across donors, presence/absence analyses took sequencing depth to be roughly uniform. In the analysis, some V segments, TRBV6-2 and TRBV6-3 included, were excluded as indistinguishable.

PCR amplification relied on 60 Vbeta primers (plus 13 Jbeta primers). Using immunoSEQ multiplex PCR, the repertoire was profiled, and TCRdb retains in-frame clones only, with some absent. The sample carries 150,000 to 200,000 clones, 80% recorded once. Unmatched junction bases numbered 11, after V lost 7 bases and J lost 7 bases. This CDR3 contains 14 residues. CDR1 is SEHNR, CDR2 FQNEAQ, per germline (reference sequence). The chain employs TRBV7-9 and TRBJ1-1; 8 nucleotides line up with TRBD1. This TCR was recovered from a woman aged 40 to 50 in good health and CMV-seronegative. Sequencing was carried out using PBMCs. The CDR3 protein is CASTRDRGLGEAFF. The DNA for the CDR3 is TGTGCCAGCACCCGCGACAGGGGTTTGGGTGAAGCTTTCTTT.